This T cell receptor beta chain was captured by sequencing in a study of shared clonotypes between healthy human individuals. Assay: immunoSEQ multiplex PCR; the TCRdb copy retains only in-frame clones and omits some. The data contain around 940,000 clones, around three quarters of them singletons. Caucasian adults living in Nashville, Tennessee, provided all samples. Sequencing was carried out using memory CD4+ T cells sorted from blood. Subset described: CD45RA-negative fraction. This clonotype was sampled from a man between 18 and 29 years old in good health.

As DNA, the CDR3 is TGTGCCAGCAACGATAGGAACGCTAGACAAGCTTTCTTT. Protein: CASNDRNARQAFF. The chain couples TRBV27 to TRBJ1-1; D ambiguous. Trimming cost V 7 bases and J 9 bases, with 18 bases left between them. Germline V gene sequence: CDR1 MNHEY, CDR2 SMNVEV (reference sequence). The CDR3 is made up of 13 amino acids.